Following are 15 T cell receptor beta chains from one sample sequenced in a study of Graves' ophthalmopathy and Graves' hyperthyroidism. Investigators amplified TCR beta CDR3 regions from RNA transcripts. First-round RT-PCR employed HTBI primers, with a second-round multiplex PCR after it. TCRdb re-analysed the multiplex PCR reads in MiXCR, keeping a single row per CDR3 protein. Among over a million distinct CDR3 sequences listed, about two fifths were seen once. Specimen: peripheral blood or thyroid tissue (not recorded which). The source of these receptors is an adult man with Graves' hyperthyroidism.

In this sample, this clonotype turned up once. The J gene is TRBJ1-1, the V gene TRBV29-1; possible D gene TRBD1, 6 bases. The CDR3 extends over 13 amino acids. Germline V gene data show CDR1 as SQVTM and CDR2 as ANQGSEA. V lost 4 bases to trimming and J lost 1 base, with 10 bases between them. Here the CDR3 reads CSVARGENTEAFF. CDR3 DNA: TGCAGCGTTGCGAGGGGGGAGAACACTGAAGCTTTCTTT.

V and J are TRBV12-3 or TRBV12-4 and TRBJ1-1; a possible D gene is TRBD1 (6 bases). The CDR3 has 14 residues. Trimming left V 8 bases short and J 1 base short, with 14 bases between. In DNA, the CDR3 is TGTGCCAGCGGTCGGACAGCGGGGAACACTGAAGCTTTCTTT. Amino acids: CASGRTAGNTEAFF.

This clonotype has ten or more counts. The rearrangement joins TRBV19 to TRBJ1-3; D gene uncertain. The CDR3 has 13 residues. CDR1 is LNHDA and CDR2 is SQIVND in the germline V gene (reference sequence). Trimming pared 8 bases from V and 4 bases from J, leaving 12 bases between. Here the CDR3 DNA reads TGTGCCAGTGTGAAGAACCCGGGAAACACCATATATTTT. Protein: CASVKNPGNTIYF.

This clonotype was seen only a few times. V and J are TRBV10-3 and TRBJ2-2; 10 nucleotides agree with TRBD2. Trimming took 10 bases from V and 7 from J; bases not matched to a gene: 15. This CDR3 spans 16 amino acids. Germline loops: CDR1 ENHRY, CDR2 SYGVKD. CDR3 protein: CASNRERGGLGGELFF. The CDR3 DNA follows: TGTGCCAGCAATCGAGAGCGGGGGGGCCTCGGCGGGGAGCTGTTTTTT.

This chain uses TRBV6-1 with TRBJ1-5; TRBD1 aligns across 7 bases. The V gene's germline CDR1 is MNHNS and CDR2 SASEGT. The CDR3 is 13 amino acids. With V trimmed by 2 bases and J by 8 bases, 3 bases remained unmatched. Here the CDR3 DNA reads TGTGCCAGCAGTGAACCCGGGACAGAGCCCCAGCATTTT. It yields the protein CASSEPGTEPQHF.

The chain links TRBV12-3 or TRBV12-4 to TRBJ1-1; 7 positions match TRBD1. This CDR3 comprises 16 residues. V lost 4 bases and J lost 1; bases outside the gene matches: 9. The CDR3 region is CASSSWGDRANTEAFF. In DNA form, the CDR3 reads TGTGCCAGCAGTTCATGGGGAGACAGGGCGAACACTGAAGCTTTCTTT.

As regards this clonotype: A single base separates this from a much larger clone, so it may be a read error. The CDR3: CAITEGRPSYEQYF. In DNA, the CDR3 is TGTGCCATCACTGAAGGGAGACCTTCTTACGAGCAGTACTTC. This rearrangement joins TRBV10-3 to TRBJ2-7, with D perhaps matching TRBD2 (5 bases). The V gene's germline CDR1 is ENHRY and CDR2 SYGVKD. V lost 7 bases to trimming and J lost 4 bases, with 17 bases between them. The CDR3 extends over 14 amino acids.

This clonotype was seen many times. The chain couples TRBV5-1 to TRBJ1-2; D gene uncertain. The length of the CDR3 is 16 residues. Germline V lookup: CDR1 SGHRS, CDR2 YFSETQ. Trimming shortened V by 3 bases and J by 7 bases, and 22 bases separated the two germline ends. Here the CDR3 DNA reads TGCGCCAGCAGCTACCTACCGGGCCCCGAGGGTGGTGGCTACACCTTC. This translates into CASSYLPGPEGGGYTF.

This clonotype was seen at least ten times. The chain employs TRBV5-8 and TRBJ1-5; 7 positions match TRBD1. The CDR3 covers 15 residues. Losses at the gene ends were 4 bases for V and 3 bases for J; bases not matched to a gene: 7. The germline V gene has CDR1 SGHTS and CDR2 YDEGEE. CDR3 protein: CASSTDRVYNQPQHF. CDR3 nucleotides: TGTGCCAGCAGCACTGACAGGGTATACAATCAGCCCCAGCATTTT.

This sequence joins TRBV7-9 and TRBJ1-1; D unresolved. The germline V gene has CDR1 SEHNR and CDR2 FQNEAQ (reference sequence). The V end lost 2 bases, the J end lost 0 bases, and 10 bases lay between the germline ends. CDR3 length equals 15 residues. The CDR3, as DNA: TGTGCCAGCAGCTTATACCCACAGTTGAACACTGAAGCTTTCTTT. Its translation is CASSLYPQLNTEAFF.

This clonotype has a single count. This chain connects TRBV9 to TRBJ2-5; 9 nucleotides agree with TRBD2. Germline trimming cut 3 bases from V and 5 bases from J; bases unmatched to any gene: 5. The CDR3 length is 14 residues. Germline V lookup: CDR1 SGDLS, CDR2 YYNGEE. CDR3 sequence reads: CASSAAGGSETQYF. DNA for the CDR3: TGTGCCAGCAGCGCCGCGGGAGGGTCGGAGACCCAGTACTTC.

This clonotype was detected many times. This chain connects TRBV14 to TRBJ2-5, with 8 nucleotides matching TRBD1. Germline CDR1 SGHDN, CDR2 FVKESK. This CDR3 has 13 amino acids. The V segment lost 5 bases and the J segment 7 bases; nucleotides outside the gene matches: 6. CDR3 sequence reads: CASSLDRAGTQYF. The DNA of the CDR3 is TGTGCCAGCAGCTTGGACAGGGCTGGGACCCAGTACTTC.

Comment on this clonotype: One base away lies a much larger clone, so this may be a sequencing read error. This chain connects TRBV2 to TRBJ2-7, with D possibly TRBD1 on 6 matching bases. Germline V gives CDR1 SNHLY, CDR2 FYNNEI. Trimming stripped 7 bases from V and 8 bases from J, with 15 bases between. This CDR3 is built from 12 residues. The DNA for the CDR3 is TGTGCCAGCACCCCGGGACATCGCCAGCAGTACTTC. Residues: CASTPGHRQQYF.

With regard to this clonotype: This may stem from a read error, because a much larger clone lies one nucleotide away. V gene TRBV29-1 combines with J gene TRBJ2-7, with 9 nucleotides matching TRBD1. The germline gives CDR1 SQVTM, CDR2 ANQGSEA. Germline trimming cut 2 bases from V and 6 bases from J; bases unmatched to any gene: 11. The CDR3 sequence is 15 residues long. This CDR3 reads CSVEYVGTGSLEQYF. CDR3 DNA: TGCAGCGTTGAATATGTGGGGACAGGGTCTCTCGAGCAGTACTTC.

This chain joins TRBV25-1 and TRBJ1-6; 7 bases agree with TRBD1. The CDR3 covers 16 residues. The germline CDR1 and CDR2 sequences are MGHDK and SYGVNS. Germline trimming cut 5 bases from V and 5 bases from J; bases unmatched to any gene: 9. In nucleotides, the CDR3 is TGTGCCAGCAGTTTATTAGCGGGACAGCATAATTCACCCCTCCACTTT. Its protein is CASSLLAGQHNSPLHF. The entire variable domain, with the rest obtained from reference TRBV25-1 and TRBJ1-6, is as follows: EADIYQTPRYLVIGTGKKITLECSQTMGHDKMYWYQQDPGMELHLIHYSYGVNSTEKGDLSSESTVSRIRTEHFPLTLESARPSHTSQYLCASSLLAGQHNSPLHFGNGTRLTVT.